The source of this T cell receptor (beta chain) is a study of CD8+ T cells in alopecia areata. Stated treatment: oral pan-JAK inhibitor, 5-10 mg twice daily. The sequencing template was cDNA reverse transcribed from extracted RNA. Generated by immunoSEQ multiplex PCR, the TCRdb table keeps only in-frame clones and is missing some. The sample has roughly 100,000 clones, 65% to 90% seen once; the top ten hold around 10%. V dropped 6 bases and J dropped 5; count of bases not matched to a gene: 8. The CDR3 covers 14 residues. The germline V gene has CDR1 MNHEY and CDR2 SMNVEV (reference sequence). J is TRBJ2-5 and V is TRBV27, with 8 bases lining up with TRBD1. This TCR was sampled from a human donor with alopecia areata. The source was CD8+ T cells sorted from blood, collected between weeks 30 and 35, from a patient treated with tofacitinib. This CDR3 reads CASRPDRGWETQYF. Written as DNA, the CDR3 is TGTGCCAGCAGACCCGACAGGGGATGGGAGACCCAGTACTTC.